The 28 T cell receptor beta chains presented below share a single source sample, sequenced in a study of human T cells and chemical hapten exposure. TCRdb processed the RACE reads anew with MiXCR; each CDR3 protein has one entry. The sample lists some 360,000 distinct CDR3 sequences; roughly 4.6% were seen once. The time point was: pre-sensitization, week 0. The treatment denotes: therapeutic diphenylcyclopropenone sensitization with weekly scalp DPC. Material: whole blood, obtained in connection with sensitization to the hapten diphenylcyclopropenone (DPC). The receptors derive from a woman between 45 and 60 years old with alopecia areata. Some clones in this sample may be carry-over from other donors' samples.

This clonotype occurred many times. The V gene is TRBV7-9, the J gene TRBJ1-1; D is ambiguous. V lost 2 bases to trimming and J lost 4 bases, with 5 bases between them. The germline V gene encodes CDR1 SEHNR and CDR2 FQNEAQ (reference sequence). CDR3 length equals 12 residues. The DNA for the CDR3 is TGTGCCAGCAGCTTAATGCTCACTGAAGCTTTCTTT. This codes for CASSLMLTEAFF. Drawing the rest from reference TRBV7-9 and TRBJ1-1, the complete variable domain is DTGVSQNPRHKITKRGQNVTFRCDPISEHNRLYWYRQTLGQGPEFLTYFQNEAQLEKSRLLSDRFSAERPKGSFSTLEIQRTEQGDSAMYLCASSLMLTEAFFGQGTRLTVV.

The chain couples TRBV5-1 to TRBJ1-2; 9 bases align to TRBD1. The length of the CDR3 is 16 residues. V lost 0 bases and J lost 3; bases outside the gene matches: 6. The germline V gene encodes CDR1 SGHRS and CDR2 YFSETQ. CDR3 in DNA: TGCGCCAGCAGCTTGGACAGGGGGCAATCAGACTATGGCTACACCTTC. Protein product: CASSLDRGQSDYGYTF.

The table lists this clonotype with a few counts. The CDR3 sequence is CASSPSGKTDTQYF. The CDR3 bases are TGTGCCAGCAGCCCTAGCGGGAAGACAGATACGCAGTATTTT. V usage is TRBV2 and J usage is TRBJ2-3; 9 positions agree with TRBD2. Germline V gives CDR1 SNHLY, CDR2 FYNNEI. The V and J ends lost 6 bases and 3 bases, in that order; junction bases with no gene match: 4. This CDR3 has 14 residues.

This chain links TRBV6-1 with TRBJ2-3; D unresolved. This CDR3 is 15 amino acids long. CDR1 is MNHNS, CDR2 SASEGT, per germline. Trimming left V 6 bases short and J 1 base short, with 14 bases between. For the CDR3, the DNA is TGTGCCAGCAGAGCTAATCTGGCGGGCACAGATACGCAGTATTTT. This codes for CASRANLAGTDTQYF.

This clonotype has a count of ten or more. This chain connects TRBV29-1 to TRBJ1-1, with D possibly TRBD1 on 6 matching bases. Germline CDR1 reads SQVTM; CDR2 reads ANQGSEA. This CDR3 comprises 11 residues. V lost 8 bases to trimming and J lost 6 bases, with 13 bases between them. The CDR3 DNA is TGCAGCTTTAGACAGGATGCTGAAGCTTTCTTT. Its translation is CSFRQDAEAFF.

The sample holds a few counts of this clonotype. The chain has TRBV2 and TRBJ2-5; D is possibly TRBD2 (7 bases). The CDR3 consists of 14 residues. Trimming took 11 bases from V and 5 from J, leaving 21 bases between them. Germline V gene lookup returns CDR1 SNHLY and CDR2 FYNNEI. As DNA, the CDR3 is TGTGCCTCTAGGGACCTTCGGGGGGCTGAGACCCAGTACTTC. Translating it yields CASRDLRGAETQYF.

CDR3: CASSPGSGGDSPLHF. Written as DNA, the CDR3 is TGTGCCAGCTCACCAGGTAGTGGTGGGGACTCACCCCTCCACTTT. The genes are TRBV18 and TRBJ1-6; TRBD1 is a possible D gene (5 bases). With 2 bases removed from V and 10 bases from J, the gap between germline ends came to 15 bases. This CDR3 contains 15 residues. The V gene's germline CDR1 is KGHSH and CDR2 LQKENI.

The chain uses TRBV29-1 and TRBJ1-2; D unclear. Trimming shortened V by 7 bases and J by 1 base, and 13 bases separated the two germline ends. Germline CDR1 and CDR2: SQVTM and ANQGSEA. This CDR3 comprises 13 residues. The CDR3 sequence: CSEREEGNYGYTF. CDR3 sequence (DNA): TGCAGCGAACGGGAGGAGGGTAACTATGGCTACACCTTC.

The chain links TRBV20-1 to TRBJ1-5; 9 positions agree with TRBD1. This CDR3 spans 14 amino acids. V was clipped by 0 bases and J by 6 bases; unmatched bases: 3. Germline CDR1 and CDR2: DFQATT and SNEGSKA (reference sequence). The CDR3 coding sequence is TGCAGTGCTAGAGAGACAGGGGGGGCTCAGCCCCAGCATTTT. This codes for CSARETGGAQPQHF.

The V call is TRBV29-1, the J call TRBJ1-2, with D maybe TRBD1 (6 bases). V dropped 6 bases and J dropped 4 bases, with 15 bases sitting between them. The CDR3 contains 13 residues. Per germline, CDR1 SQVTM and CDR2 ANQGSEA. The CDR3 here is CSVPEGGVYGYTF. As DNA, the CDR3 is TGCAGCGTGCCGGAAGGGGGGGTCTATGGCTACACCTTC.

The V and J genes are TRBV5-1 and TRBJ1-1; D unclear. V was pared by 4 bases and J by 2 bases, with 9 bases between. This CDR3 spans 13 amino acids. Germline V gene sequence: CDR1 SGHRS, CDR2 YFSETQ. The DNA for the CDR3 is TGCGCCAGCAGCGTGGACCTTAACACTGAAGCTTTCTTT. Amino acid sequence: CASSVDLNTEAFF. The whole variable domain, remainder taken from reference TRBV5-1 and TRBJ1-1, is KAGVTQTPRYLIKTRGQQVTLSCSPISGHRSVSWYQQTPGQGLQFLFEYFSETQRNKGNFPGRFSGRQFSNSRSEMNVSTLELGDSALYLCASSVDLNTEAFFGQGTRLTVV.

This clonotype was detected many times. The chain combines TRBV19 with TRBJ2-7; maybe TRBD2 (6 bases). The CDR3 consists of 15 residues. V was clipped by 3 bases and J by 6 bases, with 18 bases between them. Germline assignment: CDR1 LNHDA and CDR2 SQIVND (reference sequence). In DNA, the CDR3 is TGTGCCAGTAGTATCGGGGCGGGATTAGCAGCCGAGCAGTACTTC. This encodes CASSIGAGLAAEQYF.

This chain connects TRBV10-3 to TRBJ2-3; D gene uncertain. CDR1 and CDR2 from the germline V gene are ENHRY and SYGVKD. The CDR3 consists of 13 residues. V was pared by 4 bases and J by 0 bases, with 5 bases between. The CDR3 sequence is CAISADSTDTQYF. As DNA, the CDR3 is TGTGCCATCAGTGCGGATAGCACAGATACGCAGTATTTT.

The sample holds many counts of this clonotype. The J gene is TRBJ2-7, the V gene TRBV2; the D gene is possibly TRBD2 (5 bases). V gave up 2 bases and J gave up 1 base, with 6 bases separating them. This CDR3 contains 13 residues. Germline CDR1 reads SNHLY; CDR2 reads FYNNEI. The CDR3: CASSERGSYEQYF. The CDR3 coding sequence is TGTGCCAGCAGTGAACGAGGGTCCTACGAGCAGTACTTC.

Only a few counts were recorded for this clonotype. The chain recombines TRBV12-3 or TRBV12-4 with TRBJ2-7; TRBD2 aligns across 9 bases. The CDR3 runs to 14 residues. With V trimmed by 2 bases and J by 6 bases, 5 bases remained unmatched. In DNA form, the CDR3 reads TGTGCCAGCAGTTTACTAGCGGGGAGGGTCGAGCAGTACTTC. Residues: CASSLLAGRVEQYF.

This clonotype was recorded at least ten times. This chain joins TRBV29-1 and TRBJ2-2, with D perhaps assigned TRBD1 or TRBD2 (5 bases each). CDR1 is SQVTM, CDR2 ANQGSEA, per germline. V gave up 7 bases and J gave up 4 bases, with 13 bases separating them. The CDR3 totals 13 residues. The CDR3: CSAAGTSTGELFF. The CDR3 coding sequence is TGCAGCGCCGCCGGGACCAGCACCGGGGAGCTGTTTTTT.

The chain recombines TRBV2 with TRBJ1-5; D gene ambiguous. Germline V gene lookup returns CDR1 SNHLY and CDR2 FYNNEI. Trimming left V 3 bases short and J 4 bases short, with 7 bases between. This CDR3 region has 13 residues. The CDR3, as DNA: TGTGCCAGCAGTGACGGGTGGAATCAGCCCCAGCATTTT. Its translation: CASSDGWNQPQHF. Full variable domain (outside the CDR3, taken from reference TRBV2 and TRBJ1-5): EPEVTQTPSHQVTQMGQEVILRCVPISNHLYFYWYRQILGQKVEFLVSFYNNEISEKSEIFDDQFSVERPDGSNFTLKIRSTKLEDSAMYFCASSDGWNQPQHFGDGTRLSIL.

V and J are TRBV5-1 and TRBJ2-5; TRBD2 matches at 8 bases. The CDR3 has 14 residues. With V trimmed by 3 bases and J by 5 bases, 6 bases remained unmatched. The germline gives CDR1 SGHRS, CDR2 YFSETQ. CDR3 nucleotide sequence: TGCGCCAGCAGCTCCGGGACTAGTCTCGAGACCCAGTACTTC. Translated, it gives CASSSGTSLETQYF.

This clonotype was counted only a few times. The J gene is TRBJ1-1, the V gene TRBV28; D remains unclear. V lost 5 bases and J 1 base, leaving 11 bases between the germline ends. The CDR3 consists of 14 residues. CDR1 MDHEN and CDR2 SYDVKM come from the germline V gene. CDR3 loop: CASSKPRANTEAFF. The DNA of the CDR3 is TGTGCCAGCAGTAAACCGAGAGCGAACACTGAAGCTTTCTTT.

This clonotype was observed many times. This rearrangement joins TRBV5-4 to TRBJ1-6; D gene uncertain. Per the germline V gene, CDR1 is SGHNT and CDR2 is YYREEE (reference sequence). The CDR3 loop spans 16 amino acids. Trimming pared 6 bases from V and 0 bases from J, leaving 13 bases between. The CDR3 nucleotides are TGTGCCAGCACCCTACCCGAGGGCTCCTATAATTCACCCCTCCACTTT. It yields the protein CASTLPEGSYNSPLHF. Full variable domain (outside the CDR3, taken from reference TRBV5-4 and TRBJ1-6): ETGVTQSPTHLIKTRGQQVTLRCSSQSGHNTVSWYQQALGQGPQFIFQYYREEENGRGNFPPRFSGLQFPNYSSELNVNALELDDSALYLCASTLPEGSYNSPLHFGNGTRLTVT.

V usage is TRBV29-1 and J usage is TRBJ2-5; no reliable D call. Germline V gene lookup returns CDR1 SQVTM and CDR2 ANQGSEA. The CDR3 is 13 amino acids. The V and J ends lost 1 base and 1 base respectively, with 7 bases between them. The CDR3 protein is CSVEANSQETQYF. The CDR3 bases are TGCAGCGTTGAAGCCAACAGCCAAGAGACCCAGTACTTC.

The chain uses TRBV12-3 or TRBV12-4 and TRBJ2-1; D is perhaps TRBD2 (6 bases). This CDR3 contains 19 residues. V lost 5 bases and J 6 bases, leaving 29 bases between the germline ends. Here the CDR3 DNA reads TGTGCCAGCAGTCCCCCATGGGCCCTCCGGGACTCCAGGATCAATGAGCAGTTCTTC. Protein product: CASSPPWALRDSRINEQFF.

The V gene is TRBV4-1, the J gene TRBJ1-2, with 9 bases fitting TRBD1. The V gene end was trimmed by 3 bases and the J gene end by 4 bases; junction bases not matched to a gene: 12. The CDR3 consists of 17 residues. The V gene's germline CDR1 is MGHRA and CDR2 YSYEKL. DNA for the CDR3: TGCGCCAGCAGCCAGACCGGGACAGGGATCGTAGTCTATGGCTACACCTTC. The encoded protein is CASSQTGTGIVVYGYTF.

This clonotype appeared a few times. The genes are TRBV29-1 and TRBJ2-3; 12 bases match TRBD2. Germline CDR1 reads SQVTM; CDR2 reads ANQGSEA. Germline trimming cut 5 bases from V and 3 bases from J; bases unmatched to any gene: 3. CDR3 size: 14 residues. CDR3 amino acids: CSVRLAGATDTQYF. The CDR3 coding sequence is TGCAGCGTTAGACTAGCGGGAGCGACAGATACGCAGTATTTT.

Ten or more counts support this clonotype. J is TRBJ1-1 and V is TRBV21-1; the D call TRBD1 from the table was never checked on the DNA. TRBV21-1 is described as a pseudogene. The CDR3 consists of 13 residues. The CDR3 protein is CASSETGFTEAFF. The CDR3 bases are TGTGCCAGCAGCGAGACAGGGTTCACTGAAGCTTTCTTT.

This clonotype has more than one count but fewer than ten. The V and J genes are TRBV20-1 and TRBJ2-3; 10 nucleotides agree with TRBD2. The germline gives CDR1 DFQATT, CDR2 SNEGSKA (reference sequence). The CDR3 loop spans 18 amino acids. V was clipped by 0 bases and J by 4 bases; unmatched bases: 13. CDR3 bases: TGCAGTGCTAGAGATACCCTAGCGGGAGTTCGAGTCGCAGATACGCAGTATTTT. It yields the protein CSARDTLAGVRVADTQYF.

The chain is built from TRBV7-9 and TRBJ2-2, with D perhaps TRBD2 (6 bases). The CDR3 contains 20 residues. V was trimmed by 5 bases and J by 4 bases, leaving 29 bases between them. Germline V CDR1 and CDR2: SEHNR, FQNEAQ (reference sequence). The chain's CDR3 is CASSPLPWGTSLPGTGELFF. The CDR3 nucleotides are TGTGCCAGCAGCCCTTTGCCGTGGGGGACTTCTTTACCGGGCACCGGGGAGCTGTTTTTT.

This clonotype was found many times. The V gene is TRBV12-3 or TRBV12-4, the J gene TRBJ2-1, with D possibly TRBD1 on 5 matching bases. Trimming pared 1 base from V and 9 bases from J, leaving 13 bases between. This CDR3 contains 14 residues. CDR3 sequence reads: CASSLGGWVGEQFF. CDR3 nucleotides: TGTGCCAGCAGTTTAGGGGGCTGGGTGGGTGAGCAGTTCTTC.